A selection of T cell receptor beta chains follows, all from one sample in a study of T cell responses to AZD1222 COVID-19 vaccine. Sequenced by immunoSEQ multiplex PCR; TCRdb stores in-frame clones only, minus some. The data show 100,000 to 150,000 clones, 90% to 95% seen once. Sequencing was performed on peripheral blood, taken on day 0 of AZD1222 vaccination. Every receptor here comes from an adult in good health. CDR3s include the opening cysteine and the closing phenylalanine or tryptophan. The order of the fields is clone size, J gene, V gene, D gene, CDR3 protein, CDR3 DNA. A D gene is named only where the DNA matches it firmly. Size is stated for part of the rows, as once, few or many counts, or as a class when the clone is expanded.

once	TRBJ1-1	TRBV11-2	NA	CASSLRGPVGTEAFF	TGTGCCAGCAGCCTACGGGGGCCGGTGGGGACTGAAGCTTTCTTT
NA	TRBJ2-2	TRBV7-8	NA	CASSRARTGELFF	TGTGCCAGCTCAAGGGCCAGAACCGGGGAGCTGTTTTTT
NA	TRBJ1-3	TRBV20-1	TRBD1	CSASPGTGSGNTIYF	TGCAGTGCTAGTCCCGGGACAGGGTCTGGAAACACCATATATTTT
NA	TRBJ2-7	TRBV3-1/TRBV3-2	TRBD2	CAPPPGTSSYEQYF	TGTGCCCCCCCTCCCGGGACTAGCTCCTACGAGCAGTACTTC
NA	TRBJ1-2	TRBV11-2	NA	CASSPQGPAYNYGYTF	TGTGCCAGCAGCCCTCAGGGCCCAGCCTACAACTATGGCTACACCTTC
NA	TRBJ1-4	TRBV7-9	NA	CASSLYGATNEKLFF	TGTGCCAGCAGCTTATACGGGGCAACTAATGAAAAACTGTTTTTT
NA	TRBJ1-1	TRBV14	NA	CASRANTEAFF	TGTGCCAGCAGAGCGAACACTGAAGCTTTCTTT
once	TRBJ2-5	TRBV10-3	NA	CAISLEGRGETQYF	TGTGCCATCAGTCTTGAGGGGCGCGGAGAGACCCAGTACTTC
NA	TRBJ2-2	TRBV11-3	TRBD2	CASSFSGNAGELFF	TGTGCCAGCAGCTTTAGCGGGAATGCCGGGGAGCTGTTTTTT
NA	TRBJ1-1	TRBV3-1/TRBV3-2	TRBD1	CASSQGTGGGSEAFF	TGTGCCAGCAGCCAAGGGACAGGGGGCGGATCTGAAGCTTTCTTT
NA	TRBJ1-2	TRBV24-1	TRBD1	CATSAPGQGFGGYGYTF	TGTGCCACCAGTGCTCCGGGACAGGGCTTCGGAGGCTATGGCTACACCTTC
NA	TRBJ2-1	TRBV10-1	NA	CASSLPRGSVHNEQFF	TGCGCCAGCAGCCTACCCCGGGGTAGCGTGCACAATGAGCAGTTCTTC
few	TRBJ2-1	TRBV6-4	TRBD2	CASSDGAGGGGGNEQFF	TGTGCCAGCAGTGACGGGGCTGGCGGGGGGGGCGGCAATGAGCAGTTCTTC
NA	TRBJ2-7	TRBV20-1	NA	CSASWGPPYLTYEQYF	TGCAGTGCTAGTTGGGGGCCCCCCTATTTAACCTACGAGCAGTACTTC
NA	TRBJ1-5	TRBV28	TRBD1	CASTTGGLSNQPQHF	TGTGCCAGCACCACAGGGGGCCTTAGCAATCAGCCCCAGCATTTT
once	TRBJ2-7	TRBV7-2	TRBD2	CASSLGSLSVRGEDYEQYF	TGTGCCAGCAGCTTAGGGAGCCTCTCCGTGCGGGGGGAGGATTACGAGCAGTACTTC
NA	TRBJ2-6	TRBV4-2	NA	CASSPKGTGANVLTF	TGTGCCAGCAGCCCAAAGGGGACTGGGGCCAACGTCCTGACTTTC
NA	TRBJ2-3	TRBV7-9	NA	CASSLWQSGSPGTQYF	TGTGCCAGCAGCTTATGGCAGTCGGGGAGTCCCGGTACGCAGTATTTT
NA	TRBJ1-6	TRBV28	NA	CASSFRPNSPLHF	TGTGCCAGCAGTTTCCGGCCGAATTCACCCCTCCACTTT
NA	TRBJ2-1	TRBV24-1	TRBD2	CATSDASGGAFNEQFF	TGTGCCACCAGTGATGCTAGCGGGGGGGCCTTCAATGAGCAGTTCTTC
once	TRBJ2-7	TRBV10-3	NA	CAISSADRPYEQYF	TGTGCCATCTCCTCCGCAGATCGGCCCTACGAGCAGTACTTC
NA	TRBJ1-1	TRBV4-3	TRBD1	CASSQGSGTGGTEAFF	TGCGCCAGCAGCCAAGGCTCCGGGACAGGGGGCACTGAAGCTTTCTTT
few	TRBJ2-1	TRBV7-3	TRBD1	CASSLQGADYNEQFF	TGTGCCAGCAGCTTACAGGGGGCTGACTACAATGAGCAGTTCTTC
NA	TRBJ1-1	TRBV6-5	NA	CAGMGLLRTEAFF	TGTGCCGGGATGGGACTGTTGAGGACTGAAGCTTTCTTT
NA	TRBJ2-7	TRBV19	NA	CASRSDRTYEQYF	TGTGCCAGTAGGAGCGACAGGACCTACGAGCAGTACTTC
NA	TRBJ1-1	TRBV7-8	NA	CASSPSRMNTEAFF	TGTGCCAGCAGCCCCTCCCGGATGAACACTGAAGCTTTCTTT
NA	TRBJ1-2	TRBV30	NA	CAWIGLPLRGYTF	TGTGCCTGGATCGGTCTCCCATTACGGGGCTACACCTTC
NA	TRBJ2-4	TRBV27	NA	CASSLGTRGQTLAKNIQYF	TGTGCCAGCAGTTTAGGAACCAGAGGACAGACCTTAGCCAAAAACATTCAGTACTTC
NA	TRBJ2-2	TRBV7-6	TRBD1	CASSPLYGGQGANTGELFF	TGTGCCAGCAGCCCATTATACGGCGGACAGGGGGCGAACACCGGGGAGCTGTTTTTT
NA	TRBJ2-2	TRBV7-3	NA	CASSPEAGWGTGELFF	TGTGCCAGCAGCCCCGAGGCGGGTTGGGGCACCGGGGAGCTGTTTTTT
NA	TRBJ1-2	TRBV7-3	NA	CASSLSGSPSGYTF	TGTGCCAGCAGCTTATCGGGAAGCCCCTCGGGCTACACCTTC
NA	TRBJ1-1	TRBV9	NA	CASSGGMNTEAFF	TGTGCCAGCAGCGGCGGGATGAACACTGAAGCTTTCTTT
NA	TRBJ1-6	TRBV28	TRBD1	CASSPPPLSGQGANSPLHF	TGTGCCAGCAGTCCACCCCCTTTATCCGGACAGGGGGCCAATTCACCCCTCCACTTT
NA	TRBJ2-5	TRBV11-2	NA	CASSLGTLEETQYF	TGTGCCAGCAGCTTAGGGACACTCGAAGAGACCCAGTACTTC
NA	TRBJ2-7	TRBV10-3	NA	CAILTATYEQYF	TGTGCCATCTTGACCGCTACCTACGAGCAGTACTTC
NA	TRBJ1-1	TRBV3-1/TRBV3-2	TRBD1	CASSQVDRGTEAFF	TGTGCCAGCAGCCAAGTTGACAGGGGCACTGAAGCTTTCTTT
NA	TRBJ2-7	TRBV14	NA	CASSQGARGIEQYF	TGTGCCAGCAGCCAAGGCGCCAGGGGTATCGAGCAGTACTTC
NA	TRBJ2-3	TRBV5-4	TRBD2	CASSLRSAGGPSTDTQYF	TGTGCCAGCAGCTTGCGGTCAGCGGGAGGCCCTAGCACAGATACGCAGTATTTT
NA	TRBJ2-7	TRBV19	NA	CASIPQGGAINEQYF	TGTGCCAGTATCCCCCAGGGGGGCGCAATCAACGAGCAGTACTTC
NA	TRBJ1-3	TRBV30	NA	CAWSAGARDTIYF	TGTGCCTGGAGTGCGGGCGCTAGGGACACCATATATTTT
NA	TRBJ2-1	TRBV24-1	NA	CATSDLRQDQFF	TGTGCCACCAGTGATTTGAGACAGGACCAGTTCTTC
NA	TRBJ2-2	TRBV7-6	TRBD2	CASSLEAGGRSTGELFF	TGTGCCAGCAGCTTAGAAGCGGGGGGGCGGAGCACCGGGGAGCTGTTTTTT
NA	TRBJ1-6	TRBV9	NA	CASSVVAGENSPLHF	TGTGCCAGCAGCGTAGTGGCAGGGGAAAATTCACCCCTCCACTTT
NA	TRBJ2-2	TRBV18	NA	CASSPPIGGTGELFF	TGTGCCAGCTCACCCCCGATTGGGGGCACCGGGGAGCTGTTTTTT
NA	TRBJ2-2	TRBV4-2	NA	CASSQEGANTGELFF	TGTGCCAGCAGCCAAGAAGGAGCGAACACCGGGGAGCTGTTTTTT
once	TRBJ2-2	TRBV5-4	NA	CASSLESVHTGELFF	TGTGCCAGCAGCTTAGAAAGCGTTCACACCGGGGAGCTGTTTTTT
NA	TRBJ2-3	TRBV7-8	NA	CASSLSGSSTDTQYF	TGTGCCAGCAGCCTGAGCGGGTCAAGCACAGATACGCAGTATTTT